The clone carrying this T cell receptor beta chain showed up just once. TCRdb keeps only in-frame clones here, not all; method: immunoSEQ multiplex PCR. There are some 64,000 clones in the sample; approximately 92% occur only once, and around 4% lies in the top ten. This sample was included in a study of technical replicates of blood from a few donors. The V and J ends lost 6 bases and 6 bases respectively, with 13 bases between them. Germline V gene lookup returns CDR1 SGHTA and CDR2 FQGTGA. This CDR3 spans 13 amino acids. This TCR was sampled from a human donor in good health. Some clones in this sample may be carry-over from other donors' samples. The sample comprised PBMCs. The rearrangement uses TRBV7-3 and TRBJ2-3; TRBD2 might be the D (6 bases). The CDR3 spells CASSRDFSDTQYF. CDR3 DNA sequence: TGTGCCAGCAGTCGGGACTTTTCGGATACGCAGTATTTT.